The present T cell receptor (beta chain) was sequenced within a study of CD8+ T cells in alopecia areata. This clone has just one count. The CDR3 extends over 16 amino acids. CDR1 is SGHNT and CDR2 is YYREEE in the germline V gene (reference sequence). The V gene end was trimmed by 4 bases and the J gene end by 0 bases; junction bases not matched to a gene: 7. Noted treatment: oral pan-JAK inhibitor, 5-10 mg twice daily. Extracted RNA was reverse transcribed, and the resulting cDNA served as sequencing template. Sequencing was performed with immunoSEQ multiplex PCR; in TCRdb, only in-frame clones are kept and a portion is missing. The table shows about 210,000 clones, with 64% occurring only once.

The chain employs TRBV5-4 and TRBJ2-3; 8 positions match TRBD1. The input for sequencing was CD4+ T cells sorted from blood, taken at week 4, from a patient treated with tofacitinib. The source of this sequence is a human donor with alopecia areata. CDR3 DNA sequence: TGTGCCAGCAGCACAGGGGGGTCTTCAAGCACAGATACGCAGTATTTT. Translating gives CASSTGGSSSTDTQYF. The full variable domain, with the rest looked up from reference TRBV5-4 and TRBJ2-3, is ETGVTQSPTHLIKTRGQQVTLRCSSQSGHNTVSWYQQALGQGPQFIFQYYREEENGRGNFPPRFSGLQFPNYSSELNVNALELDDSALYLCASSTGGSSSTDTQYFGPGTRLTVL.